This T cell receptor (beta chain) was identified during a study of blood T cell repertoires in COVID-19. About the research overall: Samples taken during acute and convalescent COVID-19 were collected in the United States, Italy and Spain. PBMCs, B-cell-depleted T cells, or T cells provided the cDNA or gDNA that made up the material.

CDR1 LGHDT and CDR2 YNNKEL come from the germline V gene (reference sequence). V shed 2 bases and J 8 bases; nucleotides not matched to a gene: 12. This CDR3 contains 16 residues. Enrolled during active infection, Seattle patients were then followed longitudinally. Study processing details: Reference gene primer amplification in the assay estimated nucleated cell counts. Assay used: immunoSEQ multiplex PCR; TCRdb lists only in-frame clones, some missing. That table is the source of V, J and clone size, and D and trimming were worked out from the DNA. The table lists 150,000 to 200,000 clones, 79% of them singletons.

The chain uses TRBV3-1 (or the pseudogene TRBV3-2) and TRBJ1-2; the match to TRBD1 covers 9 bases. The TCR comes from a middle-aged woman with COVID-19, enrolled during active disease. The sequencing input was peripheral blood. In DNA form, the CDR3 reads TGTGCCAGCAGCCAATACTACCTGAGGACAGGGGAAGGCTACACCTTC. It codes for CASSQYYLRTGEGYTF.